These 10 T cell receptor beta chains originate from one sample sequenced in a study of CD8 T cell repertoires and HIV-1 epitope variants. Their target antigens are unknown. TCRdb's table, derived via immunoSEQ multiplex PCR, lists solely in-frame clones and lacks some. The sample holds thousands of clones, about 66% seen once. The specimen was cultured CD8+ T cells derived from PBMCs. These receptors were collected from a male donor with HIV.

This chain joins TRBV27 and TRBJ2-1; 12 nucleotides line up with TRBD2. Per the germline V gene, CDR1 is MNHEY and CDR2 is SMNVEV (reference sequence). Trimming took 5 bases from V and 2 from J; bases not matched to a gene: 4. This CDR3 is built from 16 residues. In nucleotides, the CDR3 is TGTGCCAGCAGTACGACTAGCGGGGGTCCCTACAATGAGCAGTTCTTC. It translates to CASSTTSGGPYNEQFF.

The chain links TRBV28 to TRBJ2-1, with D possibly matching TRBD2 (5 bases). V lost 2 bases and J lost 0, with 8 bases in between. The CDR3 is 15 amino acids. Per the germline V gene, CDR1 is MDHEN and CDR2 is SYDVKM. The CDR3 loop is CASSLIGLSYNEQFF. CDR3 sequence (DNA): TGTGCCAGCAGTTTAATTGGACTCTCCTACAATGAGCAGTTCTTC.

The chain uses TRBV27 and TRBJ2-1, with 13 bases that match TRBD2. The CDR3 is 16 amino acids. V shed 4 bases and J 6 bases; nucleotides not matched to a gene: 6. Germline CDR1 reads MNHEY; CDR2 reads SMNVEV (reference sequence). CDR3 residues: CASSSGLAGWGNEQFF. CDR3 in DNA: TGTGCCAGCAGTTCGGGACTAGCGGGATGGGGCAATGAGCAGTTCTTC.

A few counts support this clone. The chain uses TRBV7-6 and TRBJ2-1, with a possible D match to TRBD1 (7 bases). V was pared by 5 bases and J by 5 bases, with 16 bases between. From germline, CDR1 is SGHVS and CDR2 FNYEAQ. The CDR3 contains 15 residues. CDR3 sequence reads: CASSAGRGDNNEQFF. The CDR3 region has the DNA TGTGCCAGCAGCGCAGGCAGGGGGGATAACAATGAGCAGTTCTTC.

The chain recombines TRBV6-1 with TRBJ2-2, with D perhaps matching TRBD1 (6 bases). The V end lost 3 bases, the J end lost 5 bases, and 10 bases lay between the germline ends. The CDR3 has 14 amino acids. The germline V gene has CDR1 MNHNS and CDR2 SASEGT. This CDR3 reads CASSDKGETGELFF. CDR3 bases: TGTGCCAGCAGTGACAAGGGGGAGACCGGGGAGCTGTTTTTT.

This chain joins TRBV4-3 and TRBJ1-5; D uncertain. Deletions cut 0 bases from V and 7 bases from J, with 10 bases between. The germline V gene encodes CDR1 LGHNA and CDR2 YSLEER. CDR3 length: 14 residues. CDR3 loop: CASSQEVGLQPQHF. CDR3 sequence (DNA): TGCGCCAGCAGCCAAGAGGTAGGTCTGCAGCCCCAGCATTTT.

The chain is built from TRBV5-4 and TRBJ1-2, with 7 bases that match TRBD1. This CDR3 comprises 13 residues. With 4 bases clipped from V and 5 bases from J, the junction kept 5 bases outside the gene matches. Looked up from germline, CDR1 is SGHNT and CDR2 is YYREEE (reference sequence). The CDR3 DNA sequence: TGTGCCAGCAGCCAGACAGGGACTTATGGCTACACCTTC. Translated: CASSQTGTYGYTF.

The V and J genes are TRBV2 and TRBJ2-1; 7 bases align to TRBD2. The germline CDR1 and CDR2 sequences are SNHLY and FYNNEI. The V and J ends lost 6 bases and 6 bases, in that order; junction bases with no gene match: 14. CDR3 length: 16 amino acids. The chain's CDR3 is CASSPKAIAGFNEQFF. The CDR3 region has the DNA TGTGCCAGCAGCCCAAAGGCTATAGCGGGTTTCAATGAGCAGTTCTTC. The full variable domain, rest sourced from reference TRBV2 and TRBJ2-1, is EPEVTQTPSHQVTQMGQEVILRCVPISNHLYFYWYRQILGQKVEFLVSFYNNEISEKSEIFDDQFSVERPDGSNFTLKIRSTKLEDSAMYFCASSPKAIAGFNEQFFGPGTRLTVL.

The chain is built from TRBV9 and TRBJ2-3; D is unresolved. The germline CDR1 and CDR2 sequences are SGDLS and YYNGEE. The length of the CDR3 is 15 residues. V lost 0 bases to trimming and J lost 0 bases, with 8 bases between them. CDR3 nucleotides: TGTGCCAGCAGCGTAGTAGGCAGTAGCACAGATACGCAGTATTTT. Translation gives CASSVVGSSTDTQYF.

This chain uses TRBV27 with TRBJ2-7, with no clear D. The CDR3 extends over 14 amino acids. Germline CDR1 and CDR2: MNHEY and SMNVEV (reference sequence). Trimming removed 5 bases from V and 2 bases from J, with 13 bases in between. The CDR3 DNA reads TGTGCCAGCAGTCTGAGGCCGGAGACCTACGAGCAGTACTTC. Translating it yields CASSLRPETYEQYF.